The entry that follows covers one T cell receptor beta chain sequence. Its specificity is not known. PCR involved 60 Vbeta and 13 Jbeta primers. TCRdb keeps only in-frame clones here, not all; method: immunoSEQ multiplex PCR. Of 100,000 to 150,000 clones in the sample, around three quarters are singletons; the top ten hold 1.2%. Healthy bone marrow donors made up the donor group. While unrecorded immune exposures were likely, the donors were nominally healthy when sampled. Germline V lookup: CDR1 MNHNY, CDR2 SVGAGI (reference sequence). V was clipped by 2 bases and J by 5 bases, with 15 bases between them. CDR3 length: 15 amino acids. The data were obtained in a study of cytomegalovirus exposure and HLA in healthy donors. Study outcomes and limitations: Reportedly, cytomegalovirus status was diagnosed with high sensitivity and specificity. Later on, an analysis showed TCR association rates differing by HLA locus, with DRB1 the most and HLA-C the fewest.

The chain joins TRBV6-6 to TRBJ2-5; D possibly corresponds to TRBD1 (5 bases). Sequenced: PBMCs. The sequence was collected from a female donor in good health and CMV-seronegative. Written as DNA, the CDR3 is TGTGCCAGCAGTTACAGCCAGGGTGGGCACGAGACCCAGTACTTC. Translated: CASSYSQGGHETQYF.